This T cell receptor (beta chain) stems from a study of T cells after yellow fever vaccination. The ends lost 3 bases at V and 7 bases at J; junction bases unmatched: 4. The CDR3 totals 15 residues. Per germline, CDR1 KGHSH and CDR2 LQKENI. This clonotype was counted between two and nine times. Generation of TCR cDNA used 5'RACE template switching (which added a universal primer site and UMIs). TCRdb re-called the 5' RACE reads through MiXCR, storing one row per CDR3 protein. The table includes around 160,000 distinct CDR3 sequences, 6% to 7.5% detected once. Material: CD4+ T cells sorted from PBMCs, obtained 5 days after the first yellow fever vaccination. This clonotype originated in a man between 18 and 35 years old who received the YFV17D yellow fever vaccine. The chain recombines TRBV18 with TRBJ1-6; 9 bases line up with TRBD1. Here the CDR3 DNA reads TGTGCCAGCTCACCTTCGGACAGGGGAAATTCACCCCTCCACTTT. Translated: CASSPSDRGNSPLHF.